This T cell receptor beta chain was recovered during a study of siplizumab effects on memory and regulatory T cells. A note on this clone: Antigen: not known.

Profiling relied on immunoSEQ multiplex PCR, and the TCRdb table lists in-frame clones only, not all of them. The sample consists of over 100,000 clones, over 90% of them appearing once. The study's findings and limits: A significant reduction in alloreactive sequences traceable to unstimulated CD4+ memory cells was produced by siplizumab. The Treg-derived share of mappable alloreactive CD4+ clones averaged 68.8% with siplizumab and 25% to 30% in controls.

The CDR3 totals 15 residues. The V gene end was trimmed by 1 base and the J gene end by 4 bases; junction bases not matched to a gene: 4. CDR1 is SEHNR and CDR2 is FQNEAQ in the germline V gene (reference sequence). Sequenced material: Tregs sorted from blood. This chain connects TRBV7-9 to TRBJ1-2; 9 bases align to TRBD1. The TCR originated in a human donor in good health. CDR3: CASSLVGTGSYGYTF. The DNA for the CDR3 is TGTGCCAGCAGCTTAGTTGGGACAGGGTCCTATGGCTACACCTTC.